Each of the 22 T cell receptor beta chains below was sequenced from the same sample in a study of metastatic and nonmetastatic thyroid tumors. No treatment of any kind had been given to any patient before thyroid surgery. TCRdb re-clonotyped the PCR reads via MiXCR. The data show around 18,000 clones, about 30% seen once. The sequenced sample consisted of tumor tissue. The receptors stem from a female donor with papillary thyroid cancer or a benign thyroid nodule (not recorded which). Some clones in this sample may be carry-over from other donors' samples.

In its sample, this clone was seen a few times. This may come from a read error, since a much larger clone is one base off. The V and J genes are TRBV4-2 and TRBJ1-2, with 9 bases lining up with TRBD1. CDR1 is LGHNA and CDR2 is YNFKEQ in the germline V gene. The CDR3 extends over 15 amino acids. Trimming took 4 bases from V and 9 from J; bases not matched to a gene: 12. As DNA, the CDR3 is TGTGCCAGCAGCCCGGACGGACAGGGGATACTAAGCTACACCTTC. It specifies CASSPDGQGILSYTF.

This clone was seen at least ten times. The rearrangement uses TRBV7-2 and TRBJ2-5; maybe TRBD1 (6 bases). This CDR3 region has 15 residues. Deletions cut 4 bases from V and 5 bases from J, with 17 bases between. CDR1 SGHTA and CDR2 FQGNSA come from the germline V gene. DNA of the CDR3: TGTGCCAGCAGCTGGGGACAAGGGGGACCGGAGACCCAGTACTTC. Protein: CASSWGQGGPETQYF.

This clone was counted many times. V is TRBV29-1 and J is TRBJ1-6; 10 positions agree with TRBD1. Germline-derived CDR1 and CDR2 are SQVTM and ANQGSEA. The CDR3 extends over 16 amino acids. V shed 4 bases and J 8 bases; nucleotides not matched to a gene: 11. Here the CDR3 DNA reads TGCAGCGTTGTCGGGGGTTCCGGGACAGGGGATTCACCCCTCCACTTT. The encoded protein is CSVVGGSGTGDSPLHF.

The gene calls are TRBV7-6 and TRBJ2-5; D unresolved. CDR1 SGHVS and CDR2 FNYEAQ come from the germline V gene. Trimming left V 2 bases short and J 8 bases short, with 12 bases between. The CDR3 runs to 13 residues. The CDR3 nucleotides read TGTGCCAGCAGCTTACGGAGAGGAGATACCCAGTACTTC. Amino acid sequence: CASSLRRGDTQYF.

V and J are TRBV10-3 and TRBJ2-1; TRBD2 matches 14 bases. Germline lookup yields CDR1 ENHRY and CDR2 SYGVKD. The CDR3 totals 18 residues. J gave up 1 base and V 4 bases, and 6 bases lay outside the gene matches. CDR3 sequence: CAISAQGLAGESYNEQFF. CDR3 bases: TGTGCCATCAGTGCCCAGGGACTAGCGGGAGAGTCCTACAATGAGCAGTTCTTC.

The chain has TRBV7-3 and TRBJ1-1, with D possibly being TRBD1 (6 bases). Trimming stripped 4 bases from V and 4 bases from J, with 13 bases between. The CDR3 sequence is 14 residues long. Germline values: CDR1 SGHTA, CDR2 FQGTGA. The CDR3 DNA reads as TGTGCCAGCAGCTCAGCGGGACAATTCACTGAAGCTTTCTTT. It is translated as CASSSAGQFTEAFF.

This clone is categorized as medium-sized. V and J are TRBV2 and TRBJ2-2; possible D gene TRBD1, 5 bases. In germline, CDR1 is SNHLY, CDR2 FYNNEI. The V and J ends lost 6 bases and 1 base respectively, with 9 bases between them. The CDR3 covers 14 residues. This CDR3 is CASRLQENTGELFF. CDR3 nucleotide sequence: TGTGCCAGCAGGTTACAGGAGAACACCGGGGAGCTGTTTTTT.

There are a few counts of this clone. CDR3 in DNA: TGTGCCAGCAGCGGCGACGGATCCACAGATACGCAGTATTTT. Residues: CASSGDGSTDTQYF. The rearrangement joins TRBV9 to TRBJ2-3; no firm D call. V dropped 3 bases and J dropped 2 bases, with 10 bases sitting between them. Germline CDR1 and CDR2: SGDLS and YYNGEE. The CDR3 runs to 14 residues.

The CDR3 nucleotides are TGCGCCAGCAGATCCGGGGCGGGGGAGCAGTTCTTC. Protein sequence: CASRSGAGEQFF. V and J are TRBV5-1 and TRBJ2-1, with TRBD2 as a possible D gene (6 bases). CDR3 size: 12 residues. Trimming cost V 5 bases and J 10 bases, with 13 bases left between them. CDR1 is SGHRS, CDR2 YFSETQ, per germline.

By share of the sample, this clone is medium-sized. The V gene is TRBV7-2, the J gene TRBJ2-1; 8 bases align to TRBD2. CDR1 and CDR2 (germline): SGHTA, FQGNSA. Losses at the gene ends were 5 bases for V and 1 base for J; bases not matched to a gene: 4. The CDR3 is 15 amino acids. DNA of the CDR3: TGTGCCAGCAGCGTGGCGGGAGGATCCTACAATGAGCAGTTCTTC. Its protein is CASSVAGGSYNEQFF.

This clone showed up just once. The chain has TRBV30 and TRBJ2-1; D remains ambiguous. V was trimmed by 1 base and J by 10 bases, leaving 8 bases between them. CDR1 and CDR2 from the germline V gene are GTSNPN and SVGIG (reference sequence). The CDR3 covers 11 residues. The CDR3 spells CAWSEEQEQFF. For the CDR3, the DNA is TGTGCCTGGAGTGAAGAACAGGAGCAGTTCTTC.

The rearrangement uses TRBV20-1 and TRBJ2-2, with TRBD1 matching over 9 bases. With 6 bases clipped from V and 1 base from J, the junction kept 6 bases outside the gene matches. This CDR3 contains 15 residues. CDR1 DFQATT and CDR2 SNEGSKA come from the germline V gene (reference sequence). The chain's CDR3 is CSAHGQGRNTGELFF. The CDR3 DNA sequence: TGCAGTGCCCACGGACAGGGGCGGAACACCGGGGAGCTGTTTTTT.

Ten or more counts support this clone. This may be a read error, as it is one base from a much larger clone. The chain carries TRBV10-2 and TRBJ1-2; unclear D gene. Germline loops: CDR1 WSHSY, CDR2 SAAADI. The CDR3 totals 14 residues. The CDR3 spells CAGSESGRPYGYTF. The CDR3 region has the DNA TGCGCCGGCAGTGAGTCTGGAAGGCCCTATGGCTACACCTTC.

This clone was detected ten times or more. This rearrangement joins TRBV25-1 to TRBJ2-7; D may be TRBD1 (5 bases). This CDR3 contains 14 residues. V lost 6 bases and J lost 0, with 12 bases in between. CDR1 is MGHDK and CDR2 is SYGVNS in the germline V gene. CDR3 bases: TGTGCCAGCAGCGACAGCCTCACCTCCTACGAGCAGTACTTC. Translating it yields CASSDSLTSYEQYF.

The chain links TRBV28 to TRBJ2-7; 12 bases line up with TRBD2. V dropped 4 bases and J dropped 0; count of bases not matched to a gene: 13. The CDR3 has 19 residues. CDR1 is MDHEN, CDR2 SYDVKM, per germline. The CDR3 spells CASSSAVTSGGKISYEQYF. CDR3 DNA: TGTGCCAGCAGTTCGGCGGTCACTAGCGGGGGGAAAATCTCCTACGAGCAGTACTTC.

The rearrangement links TRBV5-1 to TRBJ1-2; 7 positions agree with TRBD1. Germline trimming cut 6 bases from V and 2 bases from J; bases unmatched to any gene: 7. Germline V CDR1 and CDR2: SGHRS, YFSETQ. This CDR3 has 14 amino acids. CDR3 DNA sequence: TGCGCCAGCAAGGGGGACAGTCAAAACTATGGCTACACCTTC. Translating gives CASKGDSQNYGYTF.

This clone is medium-sized in the sample. The V and J genes are TRBV6-6 and TRBJ2-7, with a possible D match to TRBD2 (5 bases). The CDR3 contains 14 residues. Germline loops: CDR1 MNHNY, CDR2 SVGAGI (reference sequence). Trimming pared 2 bases from V and 2 bases from J, leaving 10 bases between. The CDR3 loop is CASSYGGGTYEQYF. The CDR3, as DNA: TGTGCCAGCAGTTACGGAGGCGGCACCTACGAGCAGTACTTC.

This clone was counted a few times. The chain joins TRBV6-2 or TRBV6-3 to TRBJ1-2; D call uncertain. CDR1 is MNHEY, CDR2 SVGEGT, per germline. Trimming left V 0 bases short and J 1 base short, with 15 bases between. The CDR3 runs to 17 residues. In DNA, the CDR3 is TGTGCCAGCAGTTACTCGAACCTCGGCGCCTTTAACTATGGCTACACCTTC. Residues: CASSYSNLGAFNYGYTF.

Within the sample, this clone is medium-sized. This chain links TRBV27 with TRBJ1-6, with D perhaps TRBD1 (6 bases). Germline V lookup: CDR1 MNHEY, CDR2 SMNVEV (reference sequence). Trimming shortened V by 1 base and J by 3 bases, and 10 bases separated the two germline ends. CDR3 length equals 16 residues. The CDR3 nucleotides are TGTGCCAGCAGTTTATTGGGGGGCGGCTATAATTCACCCCTCCACTTT. Protein sequence: CASSLLGGGYNSPLHF.

This clone was counted only a few times. The chain has TRBV6-1 and TRBJ1-2; the D is unclear. Germline values: CDR1 MNHNS, CDR2 SASEGT. V gave up 7 bases and J gave up 1 base, with 7 bases separating them. This CDR3 is built from 12 residues. The CDR3 DNA is TGTGCCAGCACAGGTTTTAACTATGGCTACACCTTC. This translates into CASTGFNYGYTF.

Only one count was recorded for this clone. CDR3 DNA: TGCGCCAGCAGCCAAGATAACGGGGCCTATGGCTACACCTTC. This encodes CASSQDNGAYGYTF. The J gene is TRBJ1-2, the V gene TRBV4-1, with a tentative D call TRBD1 (5 bases). Trimming shortened V by 0 bases and J by 4 bases, and 9 bases separated the two germline ends. The CDR3 runs 14 residues. Germline-derived CDR1 and CDR2 are MGHRA and YSYEKL.

This clone was counted only a few times. This may come from a read error, since a much larger clone is one base off. The rearrangement links TRBV30 to TRBJ2-1; 8 nucleotides align to TRBD2. Germline-derived CDR1 and CDR2 are GTSNPN and SVGIG (reference sequence). V shed 3 bases, J shed 5 bases, and the junction held 9 bases outside the gene matches. There are 15 residues in the CDR3. CDR3 region: CAWRDSGSVNNEQFF. The CDR3 coding sequence is TGTGCCTGGAGGGACAGCGGGAGCGTAAACAATGAGCAGTTCTTC.